The 31 T cell receptor beta chains given below trace back to one sample, sequenced in a study of blood T cells in healthy people across ages. A sample-barcoded 5' primer and a J-beta primer mix were used in a second PCR of roughly 6 to 12 cycles. MiXCR, applied by TCRdb to the 5' RACE reads, yields one record per CDR3 protein. The data contain about 670,000 distinct CDR3 sequences, approximately 52% of them singletons. Material for sequencing was blood. These receptors were obtained from an elderly woman in good health.

In this sample, this clonotype turned up once. J is TRBJ2-7 and V is TRBV7-2; 8 positions match TRBD2. This CDR3 has 14 amino acids. Germline V gene lookup returns CDR1 SGHTA and CDR2 FQGNSA. V lost 3 bases and J lost 3; bases outside the gene matches: 4. CDR3 bases: TGTGCCAGCAGCTTGACTAGCGCTCACTACGAGCAGTACTTC. Translating it yields CASSLTSAHYEQYF.

The CDR3 spells CSVEDRQLNTEAFF. The DNA for the CDR3 is TGCAGCGTTGAAGATCGACAGTTGAACACTGAAGCTTTCTTT. The chain employs TRBV29-1 and TRBJ1-1; a weak D match, TRBD1 (5 bases). V dropped 0 bases and J dropped 0 bases, with 8 bases sitting between them. CDR1 and CDR2 from the germline V gene are SQVTM and ANQGSEA. CDR3 length: 14 amino acids. Full variable domain (missing parts from reference TRBV29-1 and TRBJ1-1): SAVISQKPSRDICQRGTSLTIQCQVDSQVTMMFWYRQQPGQSLTLIATANQGSEATYESGFVIDKFPISRPNLTFSTLTVSNMSPEDSSIYLCSVEDRQLNTEAFFGQGTRLTVV.

This chain links TRBV6-6 with TRBJ2-6, with D perhaps TRBD1 (6 bases). V was pared by 7 bases and J by 4 bases, with 14 bases between. The CDR3 extends over 15 amino acids. Germline V lookup: CDR1 MNHNY, CDR2 SVGAGI (reference sequence). CDR3 region: CASTKDSNGANVLTF. The CDR3 DNA sequence: TGTGCCAGCACAAAGGACAGCAACGGGGCCAACGTCCTGACTTTC.

This clonotype was detected only a few times. The chain links TRBV2 to TRBJ2-1; D may be TRBD1 (6 bases). The J call is uncertain, as TRBJ2-7 better fits the DNA end. The CDR3 has 13 residues. The germline V gene encodes CDR1 SNHLY and CDR2 FYNNEI. CDR3: CASIRGLYNEQYF. The CDR3 region has the DNA TGTGCCAGCATCAGGGGCCTCTACAATGAGCAGTACTTC.

Only a few counts were recorded for this clonotype. The chain links TRBV9 to TRBJ2-7, with D possibly TRBD1 on 5 matching bases. V was shortened by 3 bases and J by 3 bases, with 10 bases between the two germline ends. The CDR3 covers 13 residues. Germline values: CDR1 SGDLS, CDR2 YYNGEE. CDR3: CASSASGLYEQYF. The CDR3, as DNA: TGTGCCAGCAGCGCCTCAGGGCTCTACGAGCAGTACTTC.

The chain is built from TRBV29-1 and TRBJ1-1, with D maybe TRBD1 (5 bases). Trimming left V 5 bases short and J 3 bases short, with 10 bases between. From germline, CDR1 is SQVTM and CDR2 ANQGSEA. The CDR3 spans 12 residues. CDR3 loop: CSVRTGDTEAFF. CDR3 bases: TGCAGCGTTCGTACGGGGGACACTGAAGCTTTCTTT.

Details on this clonotype: With a much larger clone just one base away, this may be a read error. The CDR3 reads CASTRVIGEQFF. DNA of the CDR3: TGTGCCAGCACCCGGGTCATTGGCGAGCAGTTCTTC. The J gene is TRBJ2-1, the V gene TRBV12-3 or TRBV12-4; D unclear. V shed 7 bases and J shed 10 bases, with 14 bases lying between them. CDR3 length: 12 residues.

In DNA form, the CDR3 reads TGCGCCAGCAGCTCGAACCACTATGGCTACACCTTC. This encodes CASSSNHYGYTF. V and J are TRBV5-1 and TRBJ1-2; D remains ambiguous. The CDR3 has 12 amino acids. The germline V gene encodes CDR1 SGHRS and CDR2 YFSETQ. V was clipped by 3 bases and J by 3 bases, with 6 bases between them.

The chain couples TRBV6-1 to TRBJ1-6; TRBD1 is a possible D gene (6 bases). V was cut by 7 bases and J by 10 bases, with 20 bases left in between. From germline, CDR1 is MNHNS and CDR2 SASEGT. This CDR3 has 15 residues. The CDR3 DNA reads as TGTGCCAGCACAGAAGGTAGGGGGATCGGCTCACCCCTCCACTTT. It specifies CASTEGRGIGSPLHF.

The V gene is TRBV20-1, the J gene TRBJ1-1, with D perhaps TRBD1 (5 bases). The germline CDR1 and CDR2 sequences are DFQATT and SNEGSKA (reference sequence). Trimming took 5 bases from V and 1 from J, leaving 11 bases between them. This CDR3 is built from 13 residues. The CDR3 nucleotides are TGCAGTGCTGCGGGGCTTCCGAACACTGAAGCTTTCTTT. Its translation is CSAAGLPNTEAFF.

Many counts were recorded for this clonotype. The chain uses TRBV4-1 and TRBJ2-7; the match to TRBD2 covers 11 bases. V lost 1 base and J lost 5; bases outside the gene matches: 4. CDR3 length equals 15 residues. Germline V gene sequence: CDR1 MGHRA, CDR2 YSYEKL. Written as DNA, the CDR3 is TGCGCCAGCAGCCAAGCGACTAGCGGGATAGACGAGCAGTACTTC. Its translation: CASSQATSGIDEQYF.

This chain links TRBV7-9 with TRBJ2-7, with 10 nucleotides matching TRBD2. This CDR3 comprises 17 residues. After removal of 5 bases from V and 0 bases from J, the junction contained 10 bases not matched to a gene. Germline assignment: CDR1 SEHNR and CDR2 FQNEAQ (reference sequence). CDR3 DNA: TGTGCCAGCAGCCCACGTAGCGGGAGGAGCAACTCCTACGAGCAGTACTTC. Translated, it gives CASSPRSGRSNSYEQYF.

The chain links TRBV12-3 or TRBV12-4 to TRBJ2-3; D is possibly TRBD2 (5 bases). The CDR3 is 15 amino acids. Trimming removed 5 bases from V and 4 bases from J, with 16 bases in between. CDR3 amino acids: CASSPASLRADTQYF. The CDR3 coding sequence is TGTGCCAGCAGTCCAGCTAGCTTGAGAGCAGATACGCAGTATTTT.

The rearrangement joins TRBV10-3 to TRBJ1-1; D gene uncertain. Germline values: CDR1 ENHRY, CDR2 SYGVKD. V gave up 10 bases and J gave up 7 bases, with 13 bases separating them. The CDR3 sequence is 11 residues long. The CDR3 DNA sequence: TGTGCCAGCTCCCAAGGGTATGAAGCTTTCTTT. Protein: CASSQGYEAFF.

The chain uses TRBV6-6 and TRBJ2-7; no clear D gene. CDR3 length equals 13 residues. The V gene lost 10 bases and the J gene lost 0 bases, with 13 bases spanning the gap. The V gene's germline CDR1 is MNHNY and CDR2 SVGAGI (reference sequence). CDR3 region: CATRPRSSYEQYF. The CDR3 DNA follows: TGTGCCACCCGACCGCGGAGCTCCTACGAGCAGTACTTC.

Comments on this clonotype: One end of the junction does not line up with germline, which may come from a read error. The rearrangement uses TRBV18 and TRBJ2-4, with D unclear. The CDR3 is 17 amino acids. CDR1 and CDR2 from the germline V gene are KGHSH and LQKENI. The CDR3 sequence: CVSSPTALQALYNEQYF. CDR3 coding DNA: TGTGTCAGCTCACCAACGGCTCTTCAGGCCCTCTACAATGAGCAGTACTTC.

The chain employs TRBV29-1 and TRBJ1-4; D might be TRBD1 (5 bases). The CDR3 sequence is 13 residues long. Per the germline V gene, CDR1 is SQVTM and CDR2 is ANQGSEA. The V end was cut by 2 bases, the J end by 8 bases, with 12 bases between. In DNA, the CDR3 is TGCAGCGTTGAAACCGGGACCGAGGAAAAACTGTTTTTT. Its translation is CSVETGTEEKLFF.

In this sample, this clonotype turned up once. The genes are TRBV7-9 and TRBJ1-1, with no clear D. Per germline, CDR1 SEHNR and CDR2 FQNEAQ (reference sequence). The V gene lost 3 bases and the J gene lost 5 bases, with 13 bases spanning the gap. The CDR3 runs to 14 residues. The CDR3, as DNA: TGTGCCAGCAGCTTCTTAGCTCCCGGGACTGAAGCTTTCTTT. This codes for CASSFLAPGTEAFF.

The genes are TRBV7-2 and TRBJ2-4, with a tentative D call TRBD1 (5 bases). This CDR3 is built from 13 residues. Germline values: CDR1 SGHTA, CDR2 FQGNSA. Trimming took 3 bases from V and 8 from J, leaving 11 bases between them. CDR3 sequence (DNA): TGTGCCAGCAGCTTTTCCAGGGTAGACATTCAGTACTTC. Amino acid sequence: CASSFSRVDIQYF.

This chain joins TRBV18 and TRBJ2-3, with 12 bases matching TRBD1. The V and J ends lost 6 bases and 5 bases, in that order; junction bases with no gene match: 6. CDR3 length: 15 amino acids. Germline V gene lookup returns CDR1 KGHSH and CDR2 LQKENI. In DNA form, the CDR3 reads TGTGCCAGCTCCCAGGGACAGGGGGCCCGAGATACGCAGTATTTT. Translating gives CASSQGQGARDTQYF.

The chain employs TRBV28 and TRBJ2-7; 8 nucleotides match TRBD2. Germline V gene lookup returns CDR1 MDHEN and CDR2 SYDVKM. V gave up 5 bases and J gave up 2 bases; unmatched junction bases: 8. The CDR3 is made up of 15 amino acids. CDR3 nucleotide sequence: TGTGCCAGCAGTCCTCCCGGCGGGAGGACCTACGAGCAGTACTTC. The encoded protein is CASSPPGGRTYEQYF.

This clonotype was counted many times. The V call is TRBV20-1, the J call TRBJ2-3, with D unresolved. Germline V gene sequence: CDR1 DFQATT, CDR2 SNEGSKA (reference sequence). V was cut by 7 bases and J by 1 base, with 12 bases left in between. This CDR3 region has 13 residues. Here the CDR3 reads CSVIGSGTDTQYF. The CDR3 bases are TGCAGTGTCATAGGGTCCGGCACAGATACGCAGTATTTT.

The chain employs TRBV20-1 and TRBJ2-1, with 8 bases matching TRBD2. This CDR3 region has 15 residues. In germline, CDR1 is DFQATT, CDR2 SNEGSKA (reference sequence). The junction had 6 bases not matched to a gene; V was cut back by 1 base and J by 4 bases. CDR3 in amino acids: CSARVPGGPYNEQFF. In nucleotides, the CDR3 is TGCAGTGCTAGAGTCCCGGGGGGGCCTTACAATGAGCAGTTCTTC.

CDR3 nucleotide sequence: TGTGCCACCAGCAGAGGTCTTAGCGGCTCTGGGGCCAACGTCCTGACTTTC. It encodes CATSRGLSGSGANVLTF. The chain is built from TRBV15 and TRBJ2-6; TRBD2 is a possible D gene (6 bases). Germline loops: CDR1 LNHNV, CDR2 YYDKDF (reference sequence). The CDR3 runs to 17 residues. The V gene lost 1 base and the J gene lost 0 bases, with 10 bases spanning the gap. The variable domain in full, completed from reference TRBV15 and TRBJ2-6, reads DAMVIQNPRYQVTQFGKPVTLSCSQTLNHNVMYWYQQKSSQAPKLLFHYYDKDFNNEADTPDNFQSRRPNTSFCFLDIRSPGLGDTAMYLCATSRGLSGSGANVLTFGAGSRLTVL.

This chain links TRBV28 with TRBJ2-7; D may be TRBD2 (6 bases). There are 14 residues in the CDR3. Germline V CDR1 and CDR2: MDHEN, SYDVKM. V was pared by 8 bases and J by 2 bases, with 16 bases between. The CDR3 region has the DNA TGTGCCAGCGGTAGCGGAAGCTCAACCTACGAGCAGTACTTC. Encoded protein: CASGSGSSTYEQYF.

V is TRBV29-1 and J is TRBJ1-2; D gene ambiguous. V was trimmed by 4 bases and J by 0 bases, leaving 6 bases between them. In germline, CDR1 is SQVTM, CDR2 ANQGSEA. The CDR3 runs to 12 residues. CDR3 in DNA: TGCAGCGTTGCCGAGTCTAACTATGGCTACACCTTC. Translation gives CSVAESNYGYTF.

This clonotype was seen a handful of times. The CDR3 coding sequence is TGTGCCAGCAGACTGACTCTGCTCAGTGAGCAGTTCTTC. It translates to CASRLTLLSEQFF. This chain joins TRBV7-2 and TRBJ2-1; no clear D. Trimming cost V 6 bases and J 9 bases, with 15 bases left between them. Germline V gene lookup returns CDR1 SGHTA and CDR2 FQGNSA. The CDR3 covers 13 residues.

As regards this clonotype: An end of the junction differs from the germline gene, which may be a read error. V usage is TRBV6-5 and J usage is TRBJ2-3; D is perhaps TRBD1 (6 bases). CDR3 size: 15 residues. CDR1 MNHEY and CDR2 SVGAGI come from the germline V gene. Here the CDR3 reads CASSYADRSPDTQNF. For the CDR3, the DNA is TGTGCCAGTAGTTACGCCGACAGGTCTCCAGATACGCAGAATTTT.

This clonotype was seen many times. The gene calls are TRBV20-1 and TRBJ2-3; D gene ambiguous. The V gene lost 7 bases and the J gene lost 2 bases, with 13 bases spanning the gap. CDR3 length: 13 residues. Germline V CDR1 and CDR2: DFQATT, SNEGSKA (reference sequence). The CDR3 region is CSERRHDTDTQYF. The CDR3, as DNA: TGCAGTGAAAGACGACACGACACAGATACGCAGTATTTT.

This chain uses TRBV30 with TRBJ1-5, with a weak D call TRBD1 (6 bases). From germline, CDR1 is GTSNPN and CDR2 SVGIG (reference sequence). Deletions cut 1 base from V and 7 bases from J, with 14 bases between. The length of the CDR3 is 14 residues. The CDR3 here is CAWSGTGFRQPQHF. CDR3 coding DNA: TGTGCCTGGAGTGGAACAGGGTTCCGGCAGCCCCAGCATTTT.

The V gene is TRBV5-6, the J gene TRBJ2-7, with 7 bases matching TRBD1. Germline V gene data show CDR1 as SGHDT and CDR2 as YYEEEE. Trimming cost V 7 bases and J 2 bases; bases outside gene matches: 9. The CDR3 totals 14 residues. Here the CDR3 DNA reads TGTGCCAGCGGCGAGGGGACAGATCCCTACGAGCAGTACTTC. Translated, it gives CASGEGTDPYEQYF.